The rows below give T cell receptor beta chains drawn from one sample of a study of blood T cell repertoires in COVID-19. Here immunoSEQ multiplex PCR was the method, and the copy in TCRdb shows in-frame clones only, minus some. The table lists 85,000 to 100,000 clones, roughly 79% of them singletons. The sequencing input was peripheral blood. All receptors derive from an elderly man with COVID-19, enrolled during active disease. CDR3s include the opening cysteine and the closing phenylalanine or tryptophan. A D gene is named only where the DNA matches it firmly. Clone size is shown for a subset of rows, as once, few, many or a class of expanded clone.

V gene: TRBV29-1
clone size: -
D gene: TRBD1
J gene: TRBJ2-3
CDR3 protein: CSAGPGTGGADTQYF
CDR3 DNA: TGCAGCGCCGGACCCGGGACAGGGGGAGCAGATACGCAGTATTTT

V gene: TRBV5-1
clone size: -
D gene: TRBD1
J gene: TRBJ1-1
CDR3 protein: CASSSAGTGNTEAFF
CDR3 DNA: TGCGCCAGCAGCAGCGCCGGGACAGGGAACACTGAAGCTTTCTTT

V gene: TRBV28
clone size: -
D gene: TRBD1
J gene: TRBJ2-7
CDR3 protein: CASRETGGPPYEQYF
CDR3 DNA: TGTGCCAGCAGGGAGACAGGGGGTCCTCCCTACGAGCAGTACTTC

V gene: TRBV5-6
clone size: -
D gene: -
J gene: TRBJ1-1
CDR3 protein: CASSSIRMDSTSEAFF
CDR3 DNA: TGTGCCAGCAGCTCGATCCGCATGGACAGTACGTCTGAAGCTTTCTTT

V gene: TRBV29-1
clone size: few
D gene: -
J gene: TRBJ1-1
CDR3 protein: CSVEGTGVGTEAFF
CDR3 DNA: TGCAGCGTCGAAGGCACAGGTGTGGGGACTGAAGCTTTCTTT

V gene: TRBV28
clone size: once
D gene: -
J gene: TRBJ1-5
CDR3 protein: CASSLLNPGGQPQHF
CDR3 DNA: TGTGCCAGCAGTTTATTGAACCCCGGGGGTCAGCCCCAGCATTTT

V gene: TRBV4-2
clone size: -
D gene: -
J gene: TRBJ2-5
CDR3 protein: CASSQTQGGETQYF
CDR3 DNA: TGTGCCAGCAGCCAAACTCAGGGTGGGGAGACCCAGTACTTC

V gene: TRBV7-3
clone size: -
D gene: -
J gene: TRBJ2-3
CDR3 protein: CASSQGRGGTDTQYF
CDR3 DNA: TGTGCCAGCAGTCAAGGGCGGGGAGGCACAGATACGCAGTATTTT

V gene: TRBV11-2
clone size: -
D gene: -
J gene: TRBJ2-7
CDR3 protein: CASTSGPYEQYF
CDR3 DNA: TGTGCCAGCACCTCAGGCCCCTACGAGCAGTACTTC

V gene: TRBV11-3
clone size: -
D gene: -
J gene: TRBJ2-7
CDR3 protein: CASSFVCGSLYEQYF
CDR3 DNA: TGTGCCAGCAGCTTTGTTTGTGGGAGTCTGTACGAGCAGTACTTC

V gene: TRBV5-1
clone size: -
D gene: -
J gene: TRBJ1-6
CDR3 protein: CASSLDGRGSPLHF
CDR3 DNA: TGCGCCAGCAGCTTGGACGGCCGGGGGTCACCCCTCCACTTT

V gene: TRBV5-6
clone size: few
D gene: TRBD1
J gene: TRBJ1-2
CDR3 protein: CASSLPTGENGYTF
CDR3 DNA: TGTGCCAGCAGCTTACCGACAGGGGAGAATGGCTACACCTTC

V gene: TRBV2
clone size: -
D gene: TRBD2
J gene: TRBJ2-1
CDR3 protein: CASRRLAALGNEQFF
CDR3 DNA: TGTGCCAGCAGGCGACTAGCGGCCTTGGGGAATGAGCAGTTCTTC

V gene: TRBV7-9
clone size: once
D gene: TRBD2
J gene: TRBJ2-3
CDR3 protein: CASSSRLAGSTDTQYF
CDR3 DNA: TGTGCCAGCAGCTCTCGACTAGCGGGGAGCACAGATACGCAGTATTTT

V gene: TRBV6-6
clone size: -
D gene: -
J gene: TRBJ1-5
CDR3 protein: CASSSTGNQPQHF
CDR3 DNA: TGTGCCAGCAGTTCTACTGGCAATCAGCCCCAGCATTTT

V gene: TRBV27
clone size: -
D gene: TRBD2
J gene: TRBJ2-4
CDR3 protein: CASSLAGTSKNIQYF
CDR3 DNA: TGTGCCAGCAGTCTTGCCGGGACTAGCAAAAACATTCAGTACTTC

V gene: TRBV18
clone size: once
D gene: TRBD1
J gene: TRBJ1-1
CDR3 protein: CASSPRGRQGYTEAFF
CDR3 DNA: TGTGCCAGCTCACCACGAGGAAGACAGGGTTACACTGAAGCTTTCTTT

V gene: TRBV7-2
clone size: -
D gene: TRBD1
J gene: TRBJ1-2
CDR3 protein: CASSSSTGGYYGYTF
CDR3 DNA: TGTGCCAGCAGCTCTTCCACAGGGGGCTACTATGGCTACACCTTC

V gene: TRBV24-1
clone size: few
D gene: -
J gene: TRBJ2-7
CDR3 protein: CATSDREPPHEQYF
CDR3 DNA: TGTGCCACCAGTGATCGGGAGCCCCCGCACGAGCAGTACTTC

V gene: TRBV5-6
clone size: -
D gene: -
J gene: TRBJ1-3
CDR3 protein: CASSLAPVGNTIYF
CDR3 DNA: TGTGCCAGCAGCTTGGCGCCGGTGGGAAACACCATATATTTT

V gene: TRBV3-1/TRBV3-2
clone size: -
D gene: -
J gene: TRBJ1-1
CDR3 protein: CASSQSGSATEAFF
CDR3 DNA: TGTGCCAGCAGCCAATCAGGGTCGGCCACTGAAGCTTTCTTT

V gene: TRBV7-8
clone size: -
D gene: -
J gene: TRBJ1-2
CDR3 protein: CASSRTENYGYTF
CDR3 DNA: TGTGCCAGCAGCCGTACAGAGAACTATGGCTACACCTTC

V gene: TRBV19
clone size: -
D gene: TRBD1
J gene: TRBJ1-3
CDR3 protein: CASRLGQGSSGNTIYF
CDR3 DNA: TGTGCCAGTAGGCTAGGACAGGGAAGCTCTGGAAACACCATATATTTT

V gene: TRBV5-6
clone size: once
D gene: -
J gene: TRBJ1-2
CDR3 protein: CASSLGGTLNYGYTF
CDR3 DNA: TGTGCCAGCAGCTTGGGCGGTACACTTAACTATGGCTACACCTTC

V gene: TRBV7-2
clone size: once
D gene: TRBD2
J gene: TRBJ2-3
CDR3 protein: CASSLDRTGTSGLTDTQYF
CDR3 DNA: TGTGCCAGCAGTTTGGACAGGACCGGGACTAGCGGGCTCACAGATACGCAGTATTTT

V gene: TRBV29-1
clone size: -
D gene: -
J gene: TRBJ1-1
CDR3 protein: CSVEGGQGWNTEAFF
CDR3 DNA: TGCAGCGTTGAAGGGGGTCAGGGTTGGAACACTGAAGCTTTCTTT

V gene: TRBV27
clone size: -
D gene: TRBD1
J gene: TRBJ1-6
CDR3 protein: CASSLAQGYNSPLHF
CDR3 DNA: TGTGCCAGCAGTTTAGCACAGGGGTATAATTCACCCCTCCACTTT

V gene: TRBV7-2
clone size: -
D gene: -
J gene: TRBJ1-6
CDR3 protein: CASSLIGGRGPNNSPLHF
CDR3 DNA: TGTGCCAGCAGCTTAATAGGTGGGAGGGGTCCAAATAATTCACCCCTCCACTTT

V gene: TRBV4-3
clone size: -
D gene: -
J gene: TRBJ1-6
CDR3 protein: CASSQDAGDGSPLHF
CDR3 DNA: TGCGCCAGCAGCCAAGATGCGGGGGACGGTTCACCCCTCCACTTT

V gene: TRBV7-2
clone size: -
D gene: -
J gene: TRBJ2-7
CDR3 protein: CASSPTLVHEQYF
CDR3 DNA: TGTGCCAGCAGCCCCACACTAGTCCACGAGCAGTACTTC

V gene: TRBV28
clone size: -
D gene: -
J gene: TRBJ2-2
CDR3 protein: CASSFSRGGTGELFF
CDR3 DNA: TGTGCCAGCAGTTTCTCCAGGGGAGGGACCGGGGAGCTGTTTTTT

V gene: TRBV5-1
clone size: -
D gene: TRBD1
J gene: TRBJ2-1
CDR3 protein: CASSLVGTGRYNEQFF
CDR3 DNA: TGCGCCAGCAGCTTGGTGGGGACAGGTCGATACAATGAGCAGTTCTTC

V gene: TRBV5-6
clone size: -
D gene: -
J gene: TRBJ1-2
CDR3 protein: CASSLGHSNYGYTF
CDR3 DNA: TGTGCCAGCAGCTTGGGACATTCTAACTATGGCTACACCTTC

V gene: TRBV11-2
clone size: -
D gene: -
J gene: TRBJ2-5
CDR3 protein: CASSGSGYQETQYF
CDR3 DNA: TGTGCCAGCAGCGGTTCAGGGTACCAAGAGACCCAGTACTTC

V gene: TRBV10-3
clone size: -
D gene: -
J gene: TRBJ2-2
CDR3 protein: CAIKTGDSWTGELFF
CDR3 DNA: TGTGCCATCAAAACAGGGGACTCATGGACCGGGGAGCTGTTTTTT

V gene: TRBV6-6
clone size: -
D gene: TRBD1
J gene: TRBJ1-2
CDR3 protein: CASSYGTGGRARGYTF
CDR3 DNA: TGTGCCAGCAGTTACGGGACAGGGGGTAGGGCAAGGGGCTACACCTTC

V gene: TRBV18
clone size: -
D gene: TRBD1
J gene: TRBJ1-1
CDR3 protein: CASSLYKGTGNTEAFF
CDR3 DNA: TGTGCCAGCTCACTTTACAAAGGGACAGGGAACACTGAAGCTTTCTTT

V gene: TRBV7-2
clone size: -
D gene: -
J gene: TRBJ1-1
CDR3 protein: CASSYRVDTEAFF
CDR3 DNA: TGTGCCAGCAGCTACAGGGTGGACACTGAAGCTTTCTTT

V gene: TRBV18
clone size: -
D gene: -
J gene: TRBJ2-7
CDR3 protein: CASSPGGTYEQYF
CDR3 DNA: TGTGCCAGCTCACCGGGGGGTACCTACGAGCAGTACTTC

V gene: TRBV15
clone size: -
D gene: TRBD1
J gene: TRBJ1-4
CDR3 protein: CATSSRAGGLNEKLFF
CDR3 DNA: TGTGCCACCAGCAGTAGGGCAGGGGGACTTAATGAAAAACTGTTTTTT

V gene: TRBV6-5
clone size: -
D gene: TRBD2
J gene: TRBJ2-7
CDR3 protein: CASRVAGGPGEQYF
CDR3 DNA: TGTGCCAGCAGAGTAGCGGGAGGGCCGGGGGAGCAGTACTTC

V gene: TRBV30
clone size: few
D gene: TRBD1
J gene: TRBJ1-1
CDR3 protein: CASQKVGTGDTEAFF
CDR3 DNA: TGTGCCTCCCAGAAGGTAGGGACAGGGGACACTGAAGCTTTCTTT

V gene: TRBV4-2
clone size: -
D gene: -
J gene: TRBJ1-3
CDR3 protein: CASSQDRSGGGADGTIYF
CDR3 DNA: TGTGCCAGCAGCCAAGATCGATCGGGGGGCGGGGCGGATGGCACCATATATTTT

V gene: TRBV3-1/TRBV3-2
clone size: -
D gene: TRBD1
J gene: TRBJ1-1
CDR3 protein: CASTGRDRGRNTEAFF
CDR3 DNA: TGTGCCAGCACCGGTAGGGACAGGGGCAGGAACACTGAAGCTTTCTTT

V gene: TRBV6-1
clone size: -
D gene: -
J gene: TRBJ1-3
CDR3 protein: CASSEGFGPLSGNTIYF
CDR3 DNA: TGTGCCAGCAGTGAAGGTTTTGGTCCACTCTCTGGAAACACCATATATTTT

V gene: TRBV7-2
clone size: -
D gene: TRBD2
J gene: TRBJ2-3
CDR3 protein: CASSLRASGGSTDTQYF
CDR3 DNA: TGTGCCAGCAGCTTACGGGCTAGCGGGGGAAGCACAGATACGCAGTATTTT

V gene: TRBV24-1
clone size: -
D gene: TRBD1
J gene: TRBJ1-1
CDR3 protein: CATRDDRDEAFF
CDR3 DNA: TGTGCCACCAGAGACGACAGGGATGAAGCTTTCTTT

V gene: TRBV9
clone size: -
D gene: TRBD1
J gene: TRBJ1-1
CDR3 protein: CASSVGQGNTEAFF
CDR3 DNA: TGTGCCAGCAGCGTGGGACAGGGAAACACTGAAGCTTTCTTT

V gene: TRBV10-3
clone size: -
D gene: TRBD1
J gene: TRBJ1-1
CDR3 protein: CAISEYGTANTEAFF
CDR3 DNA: TGTGCCATCAGTGAGTACGGGACAGCGAACACTGAAGCTTTCTTT

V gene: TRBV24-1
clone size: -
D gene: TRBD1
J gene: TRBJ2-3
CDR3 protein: CATSVGTGHADTQYF
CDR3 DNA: TGTGCCACCAGTGTAGGGACAGGGCACGCAGATACGCAGTATTTT

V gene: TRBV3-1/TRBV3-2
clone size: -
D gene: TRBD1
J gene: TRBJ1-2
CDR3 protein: CASRRQGGDGYTF
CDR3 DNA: TGTGCCAGCAGACGACAGGGGGGCGATGGCTACACCTTC

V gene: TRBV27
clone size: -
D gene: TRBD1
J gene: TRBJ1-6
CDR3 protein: CASSITGEWNNSPLHF
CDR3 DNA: TGTGCCAGCAGTATCACAGGGGAGTGGAATAATTCACCCCTCCACTTT

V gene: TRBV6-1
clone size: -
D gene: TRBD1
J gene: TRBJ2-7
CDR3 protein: CASSEDLDRDYEQYF
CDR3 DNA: TGTGCCAGCAGTGAAGATTTGGACAGGGACTACGAGCAGTACTTC

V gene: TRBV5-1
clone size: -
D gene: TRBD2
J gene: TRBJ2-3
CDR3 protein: CASSLRLAGAVGTDTQYF
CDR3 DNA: TGCGCCAGCAGCCTACGACTAGCGGGGGCCGTAGGCACAGATACGCAGTATTTT

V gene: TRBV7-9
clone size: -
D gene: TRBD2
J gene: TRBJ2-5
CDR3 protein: CASSRLPSGRGETQYF
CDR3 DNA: TGTGCCAGCAGCCGTTTGCCTAGCGGGCGTGGGGAGACCCAGTACTTC

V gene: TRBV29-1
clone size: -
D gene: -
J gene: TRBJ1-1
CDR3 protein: CSVEGERAIIIF
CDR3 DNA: TGCAGCGTTGAGGGTGAGAGAGCGATCATCATCTTT

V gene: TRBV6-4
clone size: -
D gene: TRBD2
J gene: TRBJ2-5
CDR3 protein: CASETSGGPEETQYF
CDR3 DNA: TGTGCCAGTGAAACTAGCGGGGGGCCCGAAGAGACCCAGTACTTC

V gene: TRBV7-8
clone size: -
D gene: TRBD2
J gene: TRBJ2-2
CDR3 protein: CASSLEGGAGGELFF
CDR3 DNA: TGTGCCAGCAGCTTAGAGGGAGGGGCTGGCGGGGAGCTGTTTTTT